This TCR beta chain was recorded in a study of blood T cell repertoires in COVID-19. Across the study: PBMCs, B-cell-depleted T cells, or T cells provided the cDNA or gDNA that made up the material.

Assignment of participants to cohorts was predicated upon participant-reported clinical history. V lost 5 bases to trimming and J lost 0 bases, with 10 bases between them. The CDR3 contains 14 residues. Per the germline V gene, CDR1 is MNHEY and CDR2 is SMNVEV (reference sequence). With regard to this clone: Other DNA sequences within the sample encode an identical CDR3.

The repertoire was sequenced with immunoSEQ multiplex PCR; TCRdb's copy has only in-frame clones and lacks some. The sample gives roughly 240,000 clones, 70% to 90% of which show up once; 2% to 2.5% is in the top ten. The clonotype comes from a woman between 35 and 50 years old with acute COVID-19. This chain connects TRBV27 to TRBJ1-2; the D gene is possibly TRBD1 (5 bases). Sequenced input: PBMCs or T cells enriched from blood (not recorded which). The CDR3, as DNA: TGTGCCAGCAGTAACGACAGAGCTAACTATGGCTACACCTTC. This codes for CASSNDRANYGYTF.